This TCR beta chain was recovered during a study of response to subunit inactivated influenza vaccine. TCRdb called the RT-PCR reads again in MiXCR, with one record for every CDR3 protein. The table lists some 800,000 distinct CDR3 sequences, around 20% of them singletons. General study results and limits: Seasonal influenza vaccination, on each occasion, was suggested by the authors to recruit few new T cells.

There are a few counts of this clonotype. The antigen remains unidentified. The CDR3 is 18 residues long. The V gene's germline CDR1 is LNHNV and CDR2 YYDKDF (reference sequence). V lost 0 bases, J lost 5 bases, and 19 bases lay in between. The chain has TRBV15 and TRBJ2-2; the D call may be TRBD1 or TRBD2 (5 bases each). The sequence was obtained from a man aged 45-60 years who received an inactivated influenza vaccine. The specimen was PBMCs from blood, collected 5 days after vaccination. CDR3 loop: CATSRDRTGASGTGELFF. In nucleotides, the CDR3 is TGTGCCACCAGCAGAGATAGGACCGGGGCCTCGGGGACCGGGGAGCTGTTTTTT.